This T cell receptor (beta chain) was observed in a study of response to subunit inactivated influenza vaccine. Study outcomes and limitations: It was suggested by the authors that few new T cells are recruited by each seasonal influenza vaccination.

Trimming removed 6 bases at V and 5 bases at J, with 17 bases between. The CDR3 has 14 amino acids. Germline V lookup: CDR1 PRHDT, CDR2 FYEKMQ (reference sequence). Many counts were recorded for this clonotype. Antigen: not known. TCRdb reprocessed the RT-PCR reads with MiXCR, giving one entry per CDR3 protein. Among hundreds of thousands of distinct CDR3 sequences, about 8% were seen once, and the ten largest hold over 10%. The sequence was obtained from a man between 50 and 69 years old who received an inactivated influenza vaccine. The V call is TRBV13, the J call TRBJ2-7, with D maybe TRBD2 (5 bases). The sample here was PBMCs from blood, taken less than 30 months after vaccination. CDR3 coding DNA: TGTGCCAGCAGACCTCTTTCGGGAAGGAACGAGCAGTACTTC. Protein product: CASRPLSGRNEQYF.